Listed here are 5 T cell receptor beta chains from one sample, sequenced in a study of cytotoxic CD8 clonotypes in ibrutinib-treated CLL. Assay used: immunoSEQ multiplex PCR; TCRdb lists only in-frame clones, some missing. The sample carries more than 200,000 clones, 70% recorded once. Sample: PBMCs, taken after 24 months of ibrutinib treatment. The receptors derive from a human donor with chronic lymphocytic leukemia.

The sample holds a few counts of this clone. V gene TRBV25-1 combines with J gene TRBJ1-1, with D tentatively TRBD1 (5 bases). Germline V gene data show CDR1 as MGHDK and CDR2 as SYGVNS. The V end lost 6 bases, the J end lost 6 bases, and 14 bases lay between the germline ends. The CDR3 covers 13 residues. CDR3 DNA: TGTGCCAGCAGCCCACAGGTTAAGTCTGAAGCTTTCTTT. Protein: CASSPQVKSEAFF. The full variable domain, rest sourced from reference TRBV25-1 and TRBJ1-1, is EADIYQTPRYLVIGTGKKITLECSQTMGHDKMYWYQQDPGMELHLIHYSYGVNSTEKGDLSSESTVSRIRTEHFPLTLESARPSHTSQYLCASSPQVKSEAFFGQGTRLTVV.

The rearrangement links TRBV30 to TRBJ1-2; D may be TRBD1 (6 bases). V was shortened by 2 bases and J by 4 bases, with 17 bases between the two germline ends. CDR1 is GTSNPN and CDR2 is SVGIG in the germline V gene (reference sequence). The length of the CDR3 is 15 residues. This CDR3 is CAWSSRDTYLYGYTF. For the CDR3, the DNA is TGTGCCTGGAGTTCCCGGGACACTTACCTCTATGGCTACACCTTC.

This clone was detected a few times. CDR3 in amino acids: CASSGTGGVTDTQYF. For the CDR3, the DNA is TGCGCCAGCAGCGGTACCGGAGGGGTCACAGATACGCAGTATTTT. This chain links TRBV5-1 with TRBJ2-3; possibly TRBD2 for D (6 bases). V dropped 4 bases and J dropped 2 bases, with 14 bases sitting between them. The CDR3 sequence is 15 residues long. Germline values: CDR1 SGHRS, CDR2 YFSETQ.

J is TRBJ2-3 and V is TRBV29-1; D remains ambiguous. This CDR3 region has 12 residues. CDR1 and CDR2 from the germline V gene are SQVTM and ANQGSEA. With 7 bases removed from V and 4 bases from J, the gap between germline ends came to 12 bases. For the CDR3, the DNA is TGCAGCGCCCTCCAAGTTGCAGATACGCAGTATTTT. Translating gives CSALQVADTQYF.

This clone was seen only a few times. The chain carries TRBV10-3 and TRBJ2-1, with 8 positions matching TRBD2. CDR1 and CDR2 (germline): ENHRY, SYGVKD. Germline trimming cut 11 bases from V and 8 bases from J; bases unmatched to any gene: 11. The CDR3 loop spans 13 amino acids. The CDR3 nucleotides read TGTGCCTCACGGGGGACTAGATCCGATGAGCAGTTCTTC. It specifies CASRGTRSDEQFF.